A selection of T cell receptor beta chains follows, all from one sample in a study of beta chain features in type 1 diabetes. Sequenced by immunoSEQ multiplex PCR; TCRdb stores in-frame clones only, minus some. The repertoire has roughly 700,000 clones, around an eighth of them found once; the top ten carry approximately 0.022%. The sequenced sample consisted of naive CD4+ T cells from blood. The receptors stem from a man younger than 30 with type 1 diabetes. The CDR3 runs from the conserved cysteine through the conserved F or W.

v_gene,j_gene,CDR3aa
TRBV7-9,TRBJ2-3,CASSLVLGAADTQYF
TRBV6-5,TRBJ1-6,CASSYPVGSYNSPLHF
TRBV30,TRBJ1-6,CAWSLQGYSPLHF
TRBV9,TRBJ2-1,CASSLRQGAWVEQFF
TRBV7-9,TRBJ2-7,CASSFGTNSYEQYF
TRBV30,-,CAWSITPGYEQYF
TRBV10-3,TRBJ2-3,CAITRGHYPDTQYF
TRBV5-5,TRBJ1-5,CASSGTAPRGQHF
TRBV9,TRBJ2-2,CASSVASGGARNTGELFF
TRBV25-1,TRBJ1-1,CASSECRVENTEAFF
TRBV5-4,TRBJ2-1,CASSRSGTGDNEQFF
TRBV2,TRBJ1-4,CASRPLGGTREKLFF
TRBV6-5,TRBJ1-1,CASRNLYRYTEAFF
TRBV5-1,TRBJ2-7,CASSLDGSLPREQYF
TRBV28,TRBJ2-7,CASRSPGQGADYEQYF
TRBV5-1,TRBJ2-7,CASSPGAGPTYEQYF
TRBV7-8,TRBJ2-3,CASSPWTGSRTDTQYF
TRBV13,TRBJ1-1,CASSLAGRRKNTEAFF
TRBV9,TRBJ2-2,CASSPPTGVGTGELFF
TRBV15,TRBJ1-6,CATQLRGQINSPLHF
TRBV23-1,TRBJ2-5,CASSQPWTSPNLETQYF
TRBV27,TRBJ2-5,CASSRDRSQETQYF
TRBV2,TRBJ2-7,CASNLGQGIGEQYF
TRBV30,TRBJ1-3,CAWSADPGWNTIYF
TRBV6-1,TRBJ2-3,CASSGRTTRTDTQYF
TRBV6-5,TRBJ1-4,CASSYSRPVKLFF
TRBV6-5,TRBJ1-2,CASSQLNYGYTF
TRBV5-1,TRBJ2-7,CASSLTASPYEQYF
TRBV30,TRBJ1-1,CAWSGTGTQAFF
TRBV2,TRBJ2-7,CASRGTGRYEQYF
TRBV6-1,TRBJ1-2,CASRDDRGSGYTF
TRBV5-4,TRBJ1-1,CASSLNVPDRGGGAFF
TRBV9,TRBJ1-3,CASSTRTGGAFGGNTIYF
TRBV6-1,TRBJ1-5,CASRQLAQPQHF
TRBV30,TRBJ1-1,CACHRAMNTEAFF
TRBV7-6,TRBJ2-7,CASRIQPLFVYEQYF
TRBV2,TRBJ2-3,CASSGLAGGPDTQYF
TRBV18,TRBJ2-7,CASSEPTGEQYF
TRBV25-1,TRBJ1-2,CASSVAGQGYGYTF
TRBV25-1,TRBJ1-1,CASSRDRVNTEAFF
TRBV5-4,TRBJ1-6,CASSFEGRDSPLHF
TRBV30,TRBJ2-7,CAWRRVSEQYF
TRBV7-9,TRBJ1-6,CASSLAHGAQMGSPLHF
TRBV5-1,TRBJ2-2,CASSATSGNTGELFF
TRBV30,TRBJ2-7,CAWSATPGSYEQYF
TRBV21-1,TRBJ1-4,CASSKVSWVGGKLFF
TRBV29-1,TRBJ2-1,CSVVGSYNEQFF
TRBV7-8,TRBJ2-7,CASATGDLREQYF
TRBV19,TRBJ1-4,CASKVEDRREKLFF
TRBV30,TRBJ2-3,CAWSVIQGETDTQYF
TRBV9,TRBJ2-7,CASSPAEAGSWEQYF
TRBV5-1,TRBJ2-1,CASSAVVGNEQFF
TRBV5-4,TRBJ2-7,CASSLWGQAYEQYF
TRBV4-1,TRBJ1-2,CASSQPRVGRGYTF
TRBV6-1,TRBJ2-2,CASSRDGNTGELFF